Sequencing of this TCR beta chain was carried out in a study of cytomegalovirus exposure and HLA in healthy donors. Whole-study findings and limits: By HLA locus, TCR association rates varied in a later analysis, with DRB1 showing the most and HLA-C the fewest.

The PCR used 60 Vbeta and 13 Jbeta primers. Method: immunoSEQ multiplex PCR; TCRdb's copy keeps in-frame clones and lacks some. Among some 99,000 clones listed, 77% were seen once. As to this clone: Its antigen is unknown.

V trimming: 6 bases; J trimming: 7 bases; junction bases outside the gene matches: 4. This CDR3 has 12 amino acids. CDR1 is MNHEY, CDR2 SVGAGI, per germline. The V gene is TRBV6-5, the J gene TRBJ1-2; 8 bases map to TRBD1. The sequence was collected from a female donor in good health and CMV-seronegative. Sequencing was done on a sample of PBMCs. CDR3 amino acids: CASRLQGGGYTF. CDR3 nucleotides: TGTGCCAGCAGGCTACAGGGGGGTGGCTACACCTTC.